What follows describes a single T cell receptor beta chain. The antigen is undetermined. CDR1 and CDR2 (germline): MDHEN, SYDVKM. The CDR3 is made up of 14 amino acids. V shed 6 bases and J shed 3 bases, with 15 bases lying between them. These data come from a study of shared clonotypes between healthy human individuals. General study results and limits: When compared with the clonotypes that were shared by all four sorted-subset donors, the non-shared clonotypes turned out to have lower generation probabilities. Across subsets, estimated richness was generally greater for naive than for memory populations.

The genomic DNA of each subset was split evenly across several immunoSEQ plates. Authors' processing steps: Quality scores were absent from the junction-only immunoSEQ sequences, so filtering differed. Sequencing used immunoSEQ multiplex PCR; TCRdb keeps in-frame clones, though not all of them. V, J and clone size were drawn from that table, and D and trimming were deduced from the DNA. In the table there are hundreds of thousands of clones, 73% of which are singletons. The chain has TRBV28 and TRBJ2-7, with a possible D match to TRBD2 (5 bases). The sample comprised memory CD4+ T cells sorted from blood. Subset reported: CD45RA-negative fraction. The origin of this receptor is a man aged 30 to 45 in good health. The CDR3 is CASRPSGAYYEQYF. CDR3 sequence (DNA): TGTGCCAGCAGGCCGAGCGGAGCATACTACGAGCAGTACTTC. Full variable domain (missing parts from reference TRBV28 and TRBJ2-7): DVKVTQSSRYLVKRTGEKVFLECVQDMDHENMFWYRQDPGLGLRLIYFSYDVKMKEKGDIPEGYSVSREKKERFSLILESASTNQTSMYLCASRPSGAYYEQYFGPGTRLTVT.